These 6 T cell receptor beta chains came from one sample sequenced in a study of blood T cell repertoires in COVID-19. Sequenced by immunoSEQ multiplex PCR; TCRdb stores in-frame clones only, minus some. The sample has about 120,000 clones, about 83% seen once. Sample: peripheral blood. Receptors were obtained from a man between 60 and 75 years old with acute or convalescent COVID-19.

The rearrangement uses TRBV9 and TRBJ2-7, with D unresolved. V was pared by 2 bases and J by 3 bases, with 15 bases between. From germline, CDR1 is SGDLS and CDR2 YYNGEE. The CDR3 loop spans 15 amino acids. Here the CDR3 reads CASSVTWVASYEQYF. CDR3 in DNA: TGTGCCAGCAGCGTGACCTGGGTGGCTAGCTACGAGCAGTACTTC.

The V and J genes are TRBV7-8 and TRBJ2-1; 10 bases fit TRBD2. V shed 1 base, J shed 2 bases, and the junction held 5 bases outside the gene matches. The CDR3 loop spans 17 amino acids. Germline V gene lookup returns CDR1 SGHVS and CDR2 FQNEAQ. The CDR3 spells CASSLGSLAGAYNEQFF. DNA of the CDR3: TGTGCCAGCAGCTTAGGGTCCCTAGCGGGAGCCTACAATGAGCAGTTCTTC.

The V call is TRBV7-3, the J call TRBJ2-7, with 12 bases lining up with TRBD2. V shed 1 base and J 1 base; nucleotides not matched to a gene: 8. CDR1 is SGHTA and CDR2 is FQGTGA in the germline V gene. The CDR3 spans 18 residues. DNA of the CDR3: TGTGCCAGCAGCTTAAAACCGAGGACTAGCGGGGAGTCCTACGAGCAGTACTTC. This encodes CASSLKPRTSGESYEQYF.

The gene calls are TRBV2 and TRBJ1-3; tentative D call: TRBD1 (5 bases). V dropped 2 bases and J dropped 4 bases, with 12 bases sitting between them. Germline values: CDR1 SNHLY, CDR2 FYNNEI. The CDR3 has 15 amino acids. The CDR3 DNA sequence: TGTGCCAGCAGTGAAACAACAGGTTTGGGAAACACCATATATTTT. Its protein is CASSETTGLGNTIYF.

This clone turned up a few times. V is TRBV10-3 and J is TRBJ2-4, with TRBD1 matching over 10 bases. Germline V CDR1 and CDR2: ENHRY, SYGVKD. The V gene end was trimmed by 10 bases and the J gene end by 7 bases; junction bases not matched to a gene: 4. This CDR3 has 12 residues. CDR3 sequence (DNA): TGTGCCACCGGGGGACAGGGGAACATTCAGTACTTC. Translating gives CATGGQGNIQYF.

This clone has more than one count but fewer than ten. The sample contains more than one DNA sequence encoding this CDR3. This chain uses TRBV5-1 with TRBJ2-7; 13 bases map to TRBD2. CDR1 and CDR2 from the germline V gene are SGHRS and YFSETQ. The CDR3 loop spans 16 amino acids. V lost 0 bases to trimming and J lost 4 bases; unmatched junction nucleotides: 4. CDR3 region: CASSLAQTSGRYEQYF. The CDR3 bases are TGCGCCAGCAGCTTGGCCCAGACTAGCGGGAGGTACGAGCAGTACTTC.